Following are 7 T cell receptor beta chains from one sample sequenced in a study of blood T cell repertoires in COVID-19. Produced via immunoSEQ multiplex PCR; TCRdb's table is partial and in-frame only. This table holds 300,000 to 400,000 clones, just over 85% found once. Sequences were obtained from PBMCs or T cells enriched from blood (not recorded which). The receptors here all came from a woman in her 40s with acute COVID-19.

The V call is TRBV27, the J call TRBJ2-1; possibly TRBD2 for D (6 bases). V was pared by 0 bases and J by 9 bases, with 15 bases between. CDR3 length: 15 amino acids. CDR1 is MNHEY, CDR2 SMNVEV, per germline (reference sequence). CDR3 loop: CASSLSYSGVTEQFF. The CDR3 DNA is TGTGCCAGCAGTTTATCGTATTCGGGAGTCACTGAGCAGTTCTTC.

The genes are TRBV7-8 and TRBJ2-1, with TRBD1 matching over 7 bases. CDR1 and CDR2 (germline): SGHVS, FQNEAQ. J was trimmed by 3 bases and V by 6 bases; bases with no gene match: 11. This CDR3 spans 16 amino acids. CDR3 nucleotides: TGTGCCAGCAGGCCAGGGAGAACAGGGGACTACAATGAGCAGTTCTTC. This translates into CASRPGRTGDYNEQFF. Combining the CDR3 with reference TRBV7-8 and TRBJ2-1 gives the whole variable domain GAGVSQSPRYKVAKRGQDVALRCDPISGHVSLFWYQQALGQGPEFLTYFQNEAQLDKSGLPSDRFFAERPEGSVSTLKIQRTQQEDSAVYLCASRPGRTGDYNEQFFGPGTRLTVL.

The genes are TRBV19 and TRBJ2-2; 9 positions agree with TRBD2. Germline CDR1 is LNHDA and CDR2 is SQIVND (reference sequence). There are 16 residues in the CDR3. Trimming cost V 3 bases and J 3 bases; bases outside gene matches: 5. CDR3: CASSIKRGADTGELFF. CDR3 in DNA: TGTGCCAGTAGTATCAAGCGGGGGGCCGACACCGGGGAGCTGTTTTTT. Full variable domain (outside the CDR3, taken from reference TRBV19 and TRBJ2-2): DGGITQSPKYLFRKEGQNVTLSCEQNLNHDAMYWYRQDPGQGLRLIYYSQIVNDFQKGDIAEGYSVSREKKESFPLTVTSAQKNPTAFYLCASSIKRGADTGELFFGEGSRLTVL.

This chain connects TRBV18 to TRBJ2-7; TRBD1 is a possible D gene (5 bases). Trimming took 4 bases from V and 6 from J, leaving 13 bases between them. Germline-derived CDR1 and CDR2 are KGHSH and LQKENI. CDR3 length equals 13 residues. The CDR3 protein is CASSQNQGSEQYF. The CDR3 nucleotides are TGTGCCAGCTCACAAAACCAGGGTTCCGAGCAGTACTTC.

V usage is TRBV28 and J usage is TRBJ2-3, with 10 bases that match TRBD2. There are 17 residues in the CDR3. Germline CDR1 MDHEN, CDR2 SYDVKM. The V segment lost 0 bases and the J segment 5 bases; nucleotides outside the gene matches: 8. The CDR3 nucleotides are TGTGCCAGCAGTTTATGGGCTAGCGGGAGTCATCAAGATACGCAGTATTTT. This gives the protein CASSLWASGSHQDTQYF.

V and J are TRBV7-2 and TRBJ2-5; 10 bases match TRBD1. CDR3 length: 15 amino acids. J was trimmed by 3 bases and V by 4 bases; bases with no gene match: 5. The V gene's germline CDR1 is SGHTA and CDR2 FQGNSA. The CDR3 DNA is TGTGCCAGCAGCTCGCTTGGACAGGGGGAAGAGACCCAGTACTTC. Translated, it gives CASSSLGQGEETQYF.

The rearrangement links TRBV15 to TRBJ2-7; weak D call: TRBD2 (5 bases). This CDR3 is built from 16 residues. The germline V gene encodes CDR1 LNHNV and CDR2 YYDKDF (reference sequence). Trimming took 1 base from V and 1 from J, leaving 14 bases between them. CDR3 protein: CATSRGTGFGSYEQYF. In DNA, the CDR3 is TGTGCCACCAGCAGAGGTACGGGGTTCGGGTCCTACGAGCAGTACTTC.